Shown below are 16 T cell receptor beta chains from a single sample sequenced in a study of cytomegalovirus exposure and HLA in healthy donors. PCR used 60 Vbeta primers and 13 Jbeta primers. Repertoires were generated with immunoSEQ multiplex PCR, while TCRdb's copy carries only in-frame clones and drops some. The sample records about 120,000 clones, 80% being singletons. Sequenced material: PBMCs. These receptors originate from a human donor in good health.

CDR3 loop: CASSVAEADYYEQYF. CDR3 DNA: TGTGCCAGCAGCGTAGCTGAGGCAGACTACTACGAGCAGTACTTC. This chain uses TRBV9 with TRBJ2-7, with a tentative D call TRBD2 (5 bases). Germline assignment: CDR1 SGDLS and CDR2 YYNGEE. Trimming removed 0 bases at V and 3 bases at J, with 13 bases between. This CDR3 has 15 residues.

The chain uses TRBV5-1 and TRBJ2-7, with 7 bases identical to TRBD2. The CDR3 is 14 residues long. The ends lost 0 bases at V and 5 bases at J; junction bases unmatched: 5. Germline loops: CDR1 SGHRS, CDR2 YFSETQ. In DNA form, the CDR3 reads TGCGCCAGCAGCTTGGGCTCGACTAGCAACGAGCAGTACTTC. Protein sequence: CASSLGSTSNEQYF.

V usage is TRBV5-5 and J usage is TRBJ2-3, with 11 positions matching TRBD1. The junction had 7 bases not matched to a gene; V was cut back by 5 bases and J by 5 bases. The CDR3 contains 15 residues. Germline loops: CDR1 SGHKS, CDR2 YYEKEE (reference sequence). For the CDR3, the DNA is TGTGCCAGCAGTCTTGGGGGACAGGGGGTAGATACGCAGTATTTT. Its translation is CASSLGGQGVDTQYF.

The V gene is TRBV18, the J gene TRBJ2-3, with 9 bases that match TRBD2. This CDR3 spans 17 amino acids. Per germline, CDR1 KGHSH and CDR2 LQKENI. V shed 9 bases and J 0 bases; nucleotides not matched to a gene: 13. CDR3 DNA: TGTGCCAGTTCCTTCAGCGGGGGGCCGGGAAGCACAGATACGCAGTATTTT. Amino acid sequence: CASSFSGGPGSTDTQYF.

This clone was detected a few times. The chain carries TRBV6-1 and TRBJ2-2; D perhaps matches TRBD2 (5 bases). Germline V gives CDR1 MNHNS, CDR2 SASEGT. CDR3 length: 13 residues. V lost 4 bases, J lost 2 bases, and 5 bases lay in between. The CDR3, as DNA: TGTGCCAGCAGTGGGACTAACACCGGGGAGCTGTTTTTT. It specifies CASSGTNTGELFF.

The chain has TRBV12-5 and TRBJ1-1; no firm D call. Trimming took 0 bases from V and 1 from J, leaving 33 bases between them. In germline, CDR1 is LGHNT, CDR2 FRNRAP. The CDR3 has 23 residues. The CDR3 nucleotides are TGTGCTAGTGGTTTGGTACTTTATATTGACCTTTGGACTGCCATAGAAAAGAACACTGAAGCTTTCTTT. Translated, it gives CASGLVLYIDLWTAIEKNTEAFF.

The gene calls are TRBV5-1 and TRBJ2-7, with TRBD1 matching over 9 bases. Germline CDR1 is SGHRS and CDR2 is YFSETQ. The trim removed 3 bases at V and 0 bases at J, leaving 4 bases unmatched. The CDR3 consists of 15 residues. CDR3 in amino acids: CASSYRTGDSYEQYF. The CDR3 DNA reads TGCGCCAGCAGCTATCGGACAGGGGACTCCTACGAGCAGTACTTC.

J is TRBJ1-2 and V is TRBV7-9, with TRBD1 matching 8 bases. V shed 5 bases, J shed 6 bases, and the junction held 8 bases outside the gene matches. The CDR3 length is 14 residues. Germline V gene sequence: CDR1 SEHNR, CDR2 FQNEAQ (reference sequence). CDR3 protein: CASSDRGFRNGYTF. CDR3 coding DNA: TGTGCCAGCAGCGACAGGGGTTTTAGGAATGGCTACACCTTC. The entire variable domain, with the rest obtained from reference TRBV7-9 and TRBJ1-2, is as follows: DTGVSQNPRHKITKRGQNVTFRCDPISEHNRLYWYRQTLGQGPEFLTYFQNEAQLEKSRLLSDRFSAERPKGSFSTLEIQRTEQGDSAMYLCASSDRGFRNGYTFGSGTRLTVV.

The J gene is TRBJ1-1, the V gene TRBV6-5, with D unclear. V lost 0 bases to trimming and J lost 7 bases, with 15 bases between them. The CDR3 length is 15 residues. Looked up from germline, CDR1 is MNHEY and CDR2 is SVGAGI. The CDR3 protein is CASSYSNRQTGEAFF. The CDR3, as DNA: TGTGCCAGCAGTTACTCGAATCGGCAGACGGGTGAAGCTTTCTTT.

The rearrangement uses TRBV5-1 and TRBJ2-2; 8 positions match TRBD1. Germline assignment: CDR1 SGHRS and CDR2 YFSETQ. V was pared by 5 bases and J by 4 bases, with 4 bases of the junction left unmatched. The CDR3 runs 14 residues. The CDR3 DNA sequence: TGCGCCAGCAGTTTGACAGGGGTCACCGGGGAGCTGTTTTTT. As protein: CASSLTGVTGELFF.

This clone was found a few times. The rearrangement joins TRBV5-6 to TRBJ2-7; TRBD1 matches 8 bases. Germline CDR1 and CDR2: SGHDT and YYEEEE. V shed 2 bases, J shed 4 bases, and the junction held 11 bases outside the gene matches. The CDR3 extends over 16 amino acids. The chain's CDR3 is CASSLCWDRNSYEQYF. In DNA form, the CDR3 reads TGTGCCAGCAGCTTATGTTGGGACAGGAATAGTTACGAGCAGTACTTC.

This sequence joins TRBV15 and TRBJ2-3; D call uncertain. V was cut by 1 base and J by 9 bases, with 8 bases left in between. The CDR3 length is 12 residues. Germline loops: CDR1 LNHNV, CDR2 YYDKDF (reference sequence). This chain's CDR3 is CATSRGHKTQYF. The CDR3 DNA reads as TGTGCCACCAGCAGAGGACATAAAACGCAGTATTTT. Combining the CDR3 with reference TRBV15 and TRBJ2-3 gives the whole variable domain DAMVIQNPRYQVTQFGKPVTLSCSQTLNHNVMYWYQQKSSQAPKLLFHYYDKDFNNEADTPDNFQSRRPNTSFCFLDIRSPGLGDTAMYLCATSRGHKTQYFGPGTRLTVL.

CDR3 nucleotides: TGTGCCAGCAGCCTTGGACAGGGAGCAGATACGCAGTATTTT. Its protein product is CASSLGQGADTQYF. The chain couples TRBV7-8 to TRBJ2-3; 8 positions agree with TRBD1. V shed 5 bases and J 4 bases; nucleotides not matched to a gene: 5. The CDR3 consists of 14 residues. Germline V gene lookup returns CDR1 SGHVS and CDR2 FQNEAQ.

DNA of the CDR3: TGTGCCAGCTCCCGGGAGCGGGGTGGGTACGAGCAGTACTTC. Translation: CASSRERGGYEQYF. V and J are TRBV7-8 and TRBJ2-7, with TRBD2 identical over 7 bases. This CDR3 is built from 14 residues. The J segment lost 4 bases and the V segment lost 8 bases, leaving 11 bases of the junction unmatched. CDR1 SGHVS and CDR2 FQNEAQ come from the germline V gene. Complete variable domain (other parts from reference TRBV7-8 and TRBJ2-7): GAGVSQSPRYKVAKRGQDVALRCDPISGHVSLFWYQQALGQGPEFLTYFQNEAQLDKSGLPSDRFFAERPEGSVSTLKIQRTQQEDSAVYLCASSRERGGYEQYFGPGTRLTVT.

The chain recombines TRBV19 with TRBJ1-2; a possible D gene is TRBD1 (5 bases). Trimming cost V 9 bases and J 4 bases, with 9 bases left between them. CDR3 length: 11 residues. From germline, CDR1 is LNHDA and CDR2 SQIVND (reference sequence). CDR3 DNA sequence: TGTGCCAGCGGGGGTGGCTATGGCTACACCTTC. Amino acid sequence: CASGGGYGYTF.

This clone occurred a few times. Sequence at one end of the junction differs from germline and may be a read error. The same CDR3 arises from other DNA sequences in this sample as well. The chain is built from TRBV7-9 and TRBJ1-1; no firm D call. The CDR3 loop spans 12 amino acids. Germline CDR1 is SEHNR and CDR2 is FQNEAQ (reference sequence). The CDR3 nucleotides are TGTTCCAGCAGCTTAGGAGGGACTGAAGCTTTCTTT. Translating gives CSSSLGGTEAFF.